The source of this TCR beta chain is a study of blood T cell repertoires in COVID-19. Turning to the study itself: Whether acute or convalescent, the COVID-19 samples came from the United States, Italy and Spain. T cells, B-cell-depleted T cells, or PBMCs supplied cDNA or gDNA.

Germline CDR1 MNHEY, CDR2 SVGAGI. Trimming cost V 5 bases and J 7 bases, with 15 bases left between them. The CDR3 consists of 14 residues. Per the authors' pipeline: Reference gene primer amplification gave nucleated cell count estimates. Profiled with immunoSEQ multiplex PCR; TCRdb holds only in-frame clones, not every one. V, J and clone size are taken as reported in that table, and D and trimming were inferred from the DNA itself. This table has about 200,000 clones, 84% appearing once. This clonotype originated in a woman in her seventies with active or convalescent COVID-19. The chain joins TRBV6-5 to TRBJ1-5; TRBD1 might be the D (5 bases). The sequencing input was peripheral blood. CDR3 bases: TGTGCCAGCAGTAGGGGCCGGTCTGGACAGCCCCAGCATTTT. This translates into CASSRGRSGQPQHF.